This is a list of T cell receptor beta chains from one sample in a study of T cells in Graves' hyperthyroidism and ophthalmopathy. MiXCR was run by TCRdb on the multiplex PCR reads, yielding one entry per CDR3 protein. The sample lists about 560,000 distinct CDR3 sequences, about a sixth seen once, with around a sixth in the top ten. Sequenced material: blood. The source of these receptors is a woman between 18 and 30 years old with Graves' hyperthyroidism. Both conserved end residues are part of each CDR3. The order of the fields is CDR3 protein, CDR3 DNA, clone size, J gene, CDR3 length, V gene, D gene. D genes are given only for firm matches. For some rows the clone size is stated as once, few or many, or as a class when expanded; others skip it.

cdr3_aa: CSVESDRGHNEQYF
cdr3_nt: TGCAGCGTTGAATCGGACAGGGGGCACAACGAGCAGTACTTC
clone_size: few
j_call: TRBJ2-7
cdr3_length: 14
v_call: TRBV29-1
d_call: TRBD1

cdr3_aa: CSVGTAFYGYTF
cdr3_nt: TGCAGCGTAGGGACAGCGTTCTATGGCTACACCTTC
clone_size: few
j_call: TRBJ1-2
cdr3_length: 12
v_call: TRBV29-1
d_call: TRBD1

cdr3_aa: CASSASRNQPQHF
cdr3_nt: TGTGCCAGCAGCGCCTCCCGTAATCAGCCCCAGCATTTT
clone_size: few
j_call: TRBJ1-5
cdr3_length: 13
v_call: TRBV13
d_call: -

cdr3_aa: CSVDNAAYNEQFF
cdr3_nt: TGCAGCGTGGACAACGCAGCTTACAATGAGCAGTTCTTC
clone_size: -
j_call: TRBJ2-1
cdr3_length: 13
v_call: TRBV29-1
d_call: -

cdr3_aa: CASSLSSIRVTQYF
cdr3_nt: TGTGCCAGCAGCTTAAGTTCTATCCGGGTTACGCAGTATTTT
clone_size: -
j_call: TRBJ2-3
cdr3_length: 14
v_call: TRBV7-8
d_call: -

cdr3_aa: CASSSYQGGVAFF
cdr3_nt: TGTGCCAGCAGTTCCTATCAGGGAGGGGTAGCTTTCTTT
clone_size: once
j_call: TRBJ1-1
cdr3_length: 13
v_call: TRBV27
d_call: -

cdr3_aa: CASSQDVSRIAGELFF
cdr3_nt: TGTGCCAGCAGCCAAGATGTCTCCAGGATCGCCGGGGAGCTGTTTTTT
clone_size: -
j_call: TRBJ2-2
cdr3_length: 16
v_call: TRBV14
d_call: -

cdr3_aa: CASSPLGPANYGYTF
cdr3_nt: TGTGCCAGCAGTCCCCTAGGACCCGCAAACTATGGCTACACCTTC
clone_size: few
j_call: TRBJ1-2
cdr3_length: 15
v_call: TRBV6-1
d_call: -

cdr3_aa: CATSRDTGSGETQYF
cdr3_nt: TGTGCCACCAGCAGAGATACCGGGTCAGGGGAGACCCAGTACTTC
clone_size: many
j_call: TRBJ2-5
cdr3_length: 15
v_call: TRBV15
d_call: -

cdr3_aa: CATTTRGRGYTF
cdr3_nt: TGTGCCACCACCACGAGGGGCAGAGGCTACACCTTC
clone_size: -
j_call: TRBJ1-2
cdr3_length: 12
v_call: TRBV28
d_call: -

cdr3_aa: CASSRGSYEQYF
cdr3_nt: TGTGCCAGCAGCAGGGGATCCTACGAGCAGTACTTC
clone_size: many
j_call: TRBJ2-7
cdr3_length: 12
v_call: TRBV7-9
d_call: -

cdr3_aa: CASSEGHRGAGYGYTF
cdr3_nt: TGTGCCAGCAGTGAGGGACACAGGGGGGCTGGCTATGGCTACACCTTC
clone_size: -
j_call: TRBJ1-2
cdr3_length: 16
v_call: TRBV25-1
d_call: TRBD1

cdr3_aa: CASSFLAGVSTEQFF
cdr3_nt: TGTGCCAGCAGTTTCCTAGCGGGAGTCTCCACGGAGCAGTTCTTC
clone_size: -
j_call: TRBJ2-1
cdr3_length: 15
v_call: TRBV27
d_call: TRBD2

cdr3_aa: CAWSVTCGKRPGELFF
cdr3_nt: TGTGCCTGGAGTGTAACTTGCGGAAAGAGGCCCGGGGAGCTGTTTTTT
clone_size: -
j_call: TRBJ2-2
cdr3_length: 16
v_call: TRBV30
d_call: -

cdr3_aa: CSARDASSGSYEQYF
cdr3_nt: TGCAGTGCTAGAGATGCGTCTAGCGGGAGCTACGAGCAGTACTTC
clone_size: many
j_call: TRBJ2-7
cdr3_length: 15
v_call: TRBV20-1
d_call: TRBD2

cdr3_aa: CSVPGGGRSEKLFF
cdr3_nt: TGCAGCGTACCCGGGGGGGGGAGGAGTGAAAAACTGTTTTTT
clone_size: many
j_call: TRBJ1-4
cdr3_length: 14
v_call: TRBV29-1
d_call: -

cdr3_aa: CSVRKPGIYGYTF
cdr3_nt: TGCAGCGTGCGGAAACCGGGGATTTATGGCTACACCTTC
clone_size: -
j_call: TRBJ1-2
cdr3_length: 13
v_call: TRBV29-1
d_call: -

cdr3_aa: CASSLTGTSGNQPQHF
cdr3_nt: TGTGCCAGCAGTCTTACCGGGACATCGGGCAATCAGCCCCAGCATTTT
clone_size: many
j_call: TRBJ1-5
cdr3_length: 16
v_call: TRBV28
d_call: -

cdr3_aa: CAVFGLGSYEQYF
cdr3_nt: TGTGCGGTTTTCGGTTTGGGCTCCTACGAGCAGTACTTC
clone_size: -
j_call: TRBJ2-7
cdr3_length: 13
v_call: TRBV6-2/TRBV6-3
d_call: -

cdr3_aa: CSVEDLGRQGWYYEQYF
cdr3_nt: TGCAGCGTTGAAGATTTAGGCCGACAGGGGTGGTACTACGAGCAGTACTTC
clone_size: many
j_call: TRBJ2-7
cdr3_length: 17
v_call: TRBV29-1
d_call: TRBD1

cdr3_aa: CSARSVRAHQETQYF
cdr3_nt: TGCAGTGCTAGATCCGTCAGAGCTCATCAAGAGACCCAGTACTTC
clone_size: many
j_call: TRBJ2-5
cdr3_length: 15
v_call: TRBV20-1
d_call: -

cdr3_aa: CASSVGGLYGYTF
cdr3_nt: TGTGCCAGCAGCGTAGGGGGGCTCTATGGCTACACCTTC
clone_size: -
j_call: TRBJ1-2
cdr3_length: 13
v_call: TRBV9
d_call: -

cdr3_aa: CASSVGGLAGAYEQYF
cdr3_nt: TGTGCCAGCAGCGTAGGAGGACTAGCGGGGGCCTACGAGCAGTACTTC
clone_size: few
j_call: TRBJ2-7
cdr3_length: 16
v_call: TRBV9
d_call: TRBD2

cdr3_aa: CASRRPWQTPGNTIYF
cdr3_nt: TGTGCCAGCAGGAGGCCGTGGCAGACACCTGGAAACACCATATATTTT
clone_size: -
j_call: TRBJ1-3
cdr3_length: 16
v_call: TRBV2
d_call: -

cdr3_aa: CASSLGQTDYEQYF
cdr3_nt: TGCGCCAGCAGCTTGGGACAGACGGATTACGAGCAGTACTTC
clone_size: -
j_call: TRBJ2-7
cdr3_length: 14
v_call: TRBV5-1
d_call: -

cdr3_aa: CASSLRLAGVRPDTDTQYF
cdr3_nt: TGTGCCAGCAGCTTAAGACTAGCGGGAGTTCGGCCAGATACAGATACGCAGTATTTT
clone_size: few
j_call: TRBJ2-3
cdr3_length: 19
v_call: TRBV2
d_call: TRBD2

cdr3_aa: CASSGEYEQYF
cdr3_nt: TGTGCCAGCAGTGGAGAATACGAGCAGTACTTC
clone_size: -
j_call: TRBJ2-7
cdr3_length: 11
v_call: TRBV6-1
d_call: -

cdr3_aa: CASSPGTHSGNTIYF
cdr3_nt: TGTGCCAGCAGTCCCGGGACCCACTCTGGAAACACCATATATTTT
clone_size: many
j_call: TRBJ1-3
cdr3_length: 15
v_call: TRBV3-1
d_call: -

cdr3_aa: CASSPKGQLYEQYF
cdr3_nt: TGTGCCAGCAGCCCCAAGGGGCAGTTATACGAGCAGTACTTC
clone_size: few
j_call: TRBJ2-7
cdr3_length: 14
v_call: TRBV7-9
d_call: -

cdr3_aa: CASSLGADQETQYF
cdr3_nt: TGCGCCAGCAGCTTGGGAGCGGATCAAGAGACCCAGTACTTC
clone_size: -
j_call: TRBJ2-5
cdr3_length: 14
v_call: TRBV5-1
d_call: -

cdr3_aa: CASSYSVGRDNEQFF
cdr3_nt: TGTGCCAGCAGTTACTCTGTCGGGAGGGACAATGAGCAGTTCTTC
clone_size: few
j_call: TRBJ2-1
cdr3_length: 15
v_call: TRBV6-5
d_call: TRBD2

cdr3_aa: CASSLAGQGAIDTQYF
cdr3_nt: TGCGCCAGCAGCTTGGCGGGACAGGGGGCGATAGATACGCAGTATTTT
clone_size: many
j_call: TRBJ2-3
cdr3_length: 16
v_call: TRBV5-1
d_call: TRBD1

cdr3_aa: CSAQDGRRGTNQPQHF
cdr3_nt: TGCAGTGCTCAAGATGGGCGCAGGGGAACGAATCAGCCCCAGCATTTT
clone_size: -
j_call: TRBJ1-5
cdr3_length: 16
v_call: TRBV20-1
d_call: -

cdr3_aa: CASSLATGGVRTGELFF
cdr3_nt: TGTGCCAGCAGCTTAGCGACAGGGGGCGTAAGGACCGGGGAGCTGTTTTTT
clone_size: many
j_call: TRBJ2-2
cdr3_length: 17
v_call: TRBV11-2
d_call: TRBD1

cdr3_aa: CASSQAGTANYGYTF
cdr3_nt: TGCGCCAGCAGCCAGGCCGGGACAGCTAACTATGGCTACACCTTC
clone_size: many
j_call: TRBJ1-2
cdr3_length: 15
v_call: TRBV4-3
d_call: TRBD1

cdr3_aa: CASSRRSSGNTIYF
cdr3_nt: TGTGCCAGCAGCCGTAGGAGCTCTGGAAACACCATATATTTT
clone_size: few
j_call: TRBJ1-3
cdr3_length: 14
v_call: TRBV6-1
d_call: -

cdr3_aa: CATRPWGAVGTRGNEQFF
cdr3_nt: TGTGCCACCAGGCCCTGGGGGGCAGTGGGCACGCGAGGGAATGAGCAGTTCTTC
clone_size: many
j_call: TRBJ2-1
cdr3_length: 18
v_call: TRBV12-3/TRBV12-4
d_call: -

cdr3_aa: CASSPTGNTEAFF
cdr3_nt: TGCGCCAGCAGCCCCACAGGGAACACTGAAGCTTTCTTT
clone_size: many
j_call: TRBJ1-1
cdr3_length: 13
v_call: TRBV18
d_call: -

cdr3_aa: CASSPSRTGQETQYF
cdr3_nt: TGTGCCAGCAGCCCCTCAAGGACAGGACAAGAGACCCAGTACTTC
clone_size: -
j_call: TRBJ2-5
cdr3_length: 15
v_call: TRBV3-1
d_call: TRBD1

cdr3_aa: CSARPGLGKNIQYF
cdr3_nt: TGCAGTGCTAGACCGGGACTCGGCAAAAACATTCAGTACTTC
clone_size: few
j_call: TRBJ2-4
cdr3_length: 14
v_call: TRBV20-1
d_call: -

cdr3_aa: CASSRTSGGVVGELFF
cdr3_nt: TGTGCCAGCAGTCGGACTAGCGGGGGGGTAGTCGGGGAGCTGTTTTTT
clone_size: -
j_call: TRBJ2-2
cdr3_length: 16
v_call: TRBV6-2/TRBV6-3
d_call: TRBD2

cdr3_aa: CASSADRGGSEAFF
cdr3_nt: TGTGCCAGCAGTGCGGACAGGGGAGGTTCTGAAGCTTTCTTT
clone_size: -
j_call: TRBJ1-1
cdr3_length: 14
v_call: TRBV25-1
d_call: TRBD1

cdr3_aa: CASSSGPMNTEAFF
cdr3_nt: TGTGCCAGCAGCTCCGGACCTATGAACACTGAAGCTTTCTTT
clone_size: many
j_call: TRBJ1-1
cdr3_length: 14
v_call: TRBV7-2
d_call: -

cdr3_aa: CATNPRASGGPGTGELFF
cdr3_nt: TGTGCCACAAACCCCCGGGCTAGCGGGGGGCCGGGAACCGGGGAGCTGTTTTTT
clone_size: few
j_call: TRBJ2-2
cdr3_length: 18
v_call: TRBV27
d_call: TRBD2

cdr3_aa: CASSGVQSWGNEQFF
cdr3_nt: TGTGCCAGTAGTGGTGTACAGAGCTGGGGCAATGAGCAGTTCTTC
clone_size: few
j_call: TRBJ2-1
cdr3_length: 15
v_call: TRBV19
d_call: -

cdr3_aa: CASSAKGQNTEAFF
cdr3_nt: TGTGCCAGCAGTGCGAAGGGACAGAACACTGAAGCTTTCTTT
clone_size: many
j_call: TRBJ1-1
cdr3_length: 14
v_call: TRBV6-4
d_call: -

cdr3_aa: CASSYSTGEQYF
cdr3_nt: TGTGCCAGCAGTTACTCTACTGGCGAGCAGTACTTC
clone_size: -
j_call: TRBJ2-7
cdr3_length: 12
v_call: TRBV6-5
d_call: -

cdr3_aa: CASSFDLAGGTDTQYF
cdr3_nt: TGTGCCAGCAGCTTCGACCTAGCGGGGGGCACAGATACGCAGTATTTT
clone_size: few
j_call: TRBJ2-3
cdr3_length: 16
v_call: TRBV9
d_call: TRBD2

cdr3_aa: CASSLKGTGGWPNYGYTF
cdr3_nt: TGTGCCAGCAGCTTAAAAGGGACAGGGGGCTGGCCTAACTATGGCTACACCTTC
clone_size: -
j_call: TRBJ1-2
cdr3_length: 18
v_call: TRBV7-8
d_call: TRBD1

cdr3_aa: CASSYSGSERNEQFF
cdr3_nt: TGTGCCAGCAGTTACTCGGGTAGTGAGAGGAATGAGCAGTTCTTC
clone_size: many
j_call: TRBJ2-1
cdr3_length: 15
v_call: TRBV6-6
d_call: -

cdr3_aa: CASSQDEGRSSYNEQFF
cdr3_nt: TGTGCCAGCAGCCAAGATGAAGGACGGAGCTCCTACAATGAGCAGTTCTTC
clone_size: many
j_call: TRBJ2-1
cdr3_length: 17
v_call: TRBV14
d_call: -

cdr3_aa: CATSDIRGRGNEQFF
cdr3_nt: TGTGCCACCAGTGACATCCGAGGCCGGGGCAATGAGCAGTTCTTC
clone_size: few
j_call: TRBJ2-1
cdr3_length: 15
v_call: TRBV24-1
d_call: -

cdr3_aa: CSVPGQGRWETQYF
cdr3_nt: TGCAGCGTGCCCGGACAGGGGCGGTGGGAGACCCAGTACTTC
clone_size: -
j_call: TRBJ2-5
cdr3_length: 14
v_call: TRBV29-1
d_call: TRBD1

cdr3_aa: CASSPHRTSRPYEQYF
cdr3_nt: TGTGCCAGCAGTCCGCACCGGACTAGCCGACCCTACGAGCAGTACTTC
clone_size: many
j_call: TRBJ2-7
cdr3_length: 16
v_call: TRBV28
d_call: TRBD2

cdr3_aa: CASSELRGNYEQYF
cdr3_nt: TGTGCCAGCAGTGAACTCCGCGGGAACTACGAGCAGTACTTC
clone_size: many
j_call: TRBJ2-7
cdr3_length: 14
v_call: TRBV2
d_call: -

cdr3_aa: CASMEGAANTGELFF
cdr3_nt: TGTGCCAGCATGGAAGGGGCAGCGAACACCGGGGAGCTGTTTTTT
clone_size: few
j_call: TRBJ2-2
cdr3_length: 15
v_call: TRBV7-7
d_call: -

cdr3_aa: CSVQVTGPRTEAFF
cdr3_nt: TGCAGCGTCCAGGTGACAGGTCCAAGGACTGAAGCTTTCTTT
clone_size: few
j_call: TRBJ1-1
cdr3_length: 14
v_call: TRBV29-1
d_call: -

cdr3_aa: CASSDDASMGEPQHF
cdr3_nt: TGTGCCAGCAGTGACGACGCTTCAATGGGTGAGCCCCAGCATTTT
clone_size: -
j_call: TRBJ1-5
cdr3_length: 15
v_call: TRBV6-4
d_call: -

cdr3_aa: CASSQDPGSYEQYF
cdr3_nt: TGCGCCAGCAGCCAAGATCCCGGGTCCTACGAGCAGTACTTC
clone_size: few
j_call: TRBJ2-7
cdr3_length: 14
v_call: TRBV4-3
d_call: -